One sample yielded the 15 T cell receptor beta chains listed below, sequenced in a study of beta chain features in type 1 diabetes listed by TCRdb under 2018. Libraries were built with the immunoSEQ multiplex PCR assay. All of the isolated RNA was reverse transcribed with the High Capacity cDNA Reverse Transcription Kit, so expressed TCRB transcripts were sequenced. Entries here come from immuneACCESS through TCRdb and include only in-frame sequences with V and J called. Some clones fail to appear in such tables; in the studies checked, an unresolved V gene covers under half of the shortfall, and the cause of the remainder is unknown. Counted in this sample were about 40,000 clones; approximately 49% of them appeared once. The ten largest clonotypes hold roughly 0.7% of the sample. Sequenced material: central memory CD4+ T cells from blood. These receptors were taken from a woman aged 18-29 years in good health.

The CDR3 here is CASKFGPRLAKETQYF. CDR3 in DNA: TGTGCCAGCAAATTCGGGCCCCGACTAGCGAAAGAGACCCAGTACTTC. The chain combines TRBV2 with TRBJ2-5; 8 bases agree with TRBD2. Germline loops: CDR1 SNHLY, CDR2 FYNNEI. V trimming: 7 bases; J trimming: 3 bases; junction bases outside the gene matches: 13. The CDR3 runs 16 residues.

The chain combines TRBV7-2 with TRBJ1-4; D gene ambiguous. The length of the CDR3 is 14 residues. Trimming took off 3 bases at V and 5 bases at J, with 10 bases between the two ends. Per the germline V gene, CDR1 is SGHTA and CDR2 is FQGNSA. The CDR3 nucleotides are TGTGCCAGCAGCTTCCTGGGCAGAAATGAAAAACTGTTTTTT. The encoded protein is CASSFLGRNEKLFF.

The chain couples TRBV19 to TRBJ1-6; D not resolved. Trimming took 6 bases from V and 5 from J, leaving 8 bases between them. The germline gives CDR1 LNHDA, CDR2 SQIVND (reference sequence). The CDR3 spans 13 residues. CDR3 amino acids: CASRSADNSPLHF. The CDR3 DNA follows: TGTGCCAGTAGGTCCGCAGATAATTCACCCCTCCACTTT.

This clone has only a few counts. The chain couples TRBV6-1 to TRBJ2-2; 7 bases match TRBD2. Germline assignment: CDR1 MNHNS and CDR2 SASEGT. This CDR3 is built from 15 residues. The V gene end was trimmed by 2 bases and the J gene end by 5 bases; junction bases not matched to a gene: 5. CDR3 loop: CASSEQDGRTGELFF. For the CDR3, the DNA is TGTGCCAGCAGTGAACAGGACGGGAGGACCGGGGAGCTGTTTTTT.

This rearrangement joins TRBV4-1 to TRBJ1-2; D unclear. The CDR3 covers 12 residues. V dropped 1 base and J dropped 3 bases, with 3 bases sitting between them. CDR1 is MGHRA, CDR2 YSYEKL, per germline. The DNA for the CDR3 is TGCGCCAGCAGCCAAGCGTACTATGGCTACACCTTC. Translation gives CASSQAYYGYTF.

The V gene is TRBV19, the J gene TRBJ1-1, with D possibly TRBD1 on 5 matching bases. Germline-derived CDR1 and CDR2 are LNHDA and SQIVND (reference sequence). V dropped 6 bases and J dropped 5 bases, with 13 bases sitting between them. The CDR3 contains 13 residues. CDR3 in DNA: TGTGCCAGTAGAACTGGGCGGGGGACTGAAGCTTTCTTT. As protein: CASRTGRGTEAFF.

Judged by abundance, this clone is medium-sized. The chain employs TRBV6-1 and TRBJ1-2; 8 bases map to TRBD1. Germline V gene sequence: CDR1 MNHNS, CDR2 SASEGT. This CDR3 is 14 amino acids long. Trimming cost V 6 bases and J 5 bases; bases outside gene matches: 8. The CDR3 nucleotides are TGTGCCAGCAGGGGACAGGCGGAAATTTATGGCTACACCTTC. Protein sequence: CASRGQAEIYGYTF.

CDR3: CASRTASSGNTIYF. The CDR3 region has the DNA TGTGCCAGCAGGACAGCGAGCTCTGGAAACACCATATATTTT. V and J are TRBV6-6 and TRBJ1-3, with D perhaps matching TRBD1 (5 bases). CDR3 length: 14 amino acids. CDR1 is MNHNY, CDR2 SVGAGI, per germline (reference sequence). The ends were cut back, 6 bases at V and 0 bases at J, with 9 bases in the middle.

This chain joins TRBV5-6 and TRBJ2-1; 13 nucleotides align to TRBD2. After removal of 3 bases from V and 6 bases from J, the junction contained 3 bases not matched to a gene. The germline gives CDR1 SGHDT, CDR2 YYEEEE. This CDR3 comprises 15 residues. The CDR3 nucleotides are TGTGCCAGCAGCTGGACTAGCGGGGGTTTCAATGAGCAGTTCTTC. Its protein is CASSWTSGGFNEQFF.

V usage is TRBV5-1 and J usage is TRBJ2-3, with 14 bases that match TRBD2. The germline V gene has CDR1 SGHRS and CDR2 YFSETQ. CDR3 length: 16 amino acids. Trimming removed 4 bases from V and 7 bases from J; junction bases left unmatched: 8. CDR3 bases: TGCGCCAGCAGCCAAGGGACTAGCGGGGGACTATATACGCAGTATTTT. Protein product: CASSQGTSGGLYTQYF.

This clone was seen a handful of times. V is TRBV7-6 and J is TRBJ1-5; possibly TRBD1 for D (6 bases). Germline lookup yields CDR1 SGHVS and CDR2 FNYEAQ. V was trimmed by 5 bases and J by 1 base, leaving 12 bases between them. CDR3 length: 15 residues. This chain's CDR3 is CASSGTTGSNQPQHF. The CDR3 nucleotides read TGTGCCAGCAGCGGCACCACAGGGAGCAATCAGCCCCAGCATTTT.

This chain links TRBV11-3 with TRBJ2-6, with a weak D call TRBD1 (6 bases). CDR3 length: 16 amino acids. Trimming cost V 5 bases and J 4 bases, with 15 bases left between them. Germline loops: CDR1 SGHNT, CDR2 YENEEA. This CDR3 is CASSETTGFGANVLTF. The CDR3 DNA reads TGTGCCAGCAGCGAGACGACAGGCTTCGGGGCCAACGTCCTGACTTTC.

The chain recombines TRBV5-1 with TRBJ2-1; possible D gene TRBD2, 5 bases. The germline gives CDR1 SGHRS, CDR2 YFSETQ. This CDR3 contains 15 residues. The germline V and J ends were trimmed by 6 bases and 5 bases, with 18 bases remaining between them. The CDR3 DNA reads as TGCGCCAGCACCGCGTCGGGCGGGCCGCACAATGAGCAGTTCTTC. Its protein is CASTASGGPHNEQFF.

This chain links TRBV10-2 with TRBJ2-1; TRBD2 aligns across 7 bases. J lost 3 bases, V lost 2 bases, and 1 base had no gene match. The CDR3 is 14 residues long. Per the germline V gene, CDR1 is WSHSY and CDR2 is SAAADI. The CDR3 reads CASSEQRDYNEQFF. CDR3 DNA sequence: TGCGCCAGCAGTGAGCAGCGGGACTACAATGAGCAGTTCTTC.

This clone has only a few counts. The rearrangement uses TRBV19 and TRBJ1-1; TRBD1 is a possible D gene (6 bases). V was trimmed by 6 bases and J by 3 bases, leaving 14 bases between them. CDR3 size: 14 residues. Germline CDR1 is LNHDA and CDR2 is SQIVND (reference sequence). The CDR3 here is CASRKQGFDTEAFF. The CDR3 DNA follows: TGTGCCAGTAGGAAACAGGGTTTTGACACTGAAGCTTTCTTT.